This passage covers 32 T cell receptor beta chains from one sample sequenced in a study of T-cell reconstitution after alpha-beta-depleted transplantation in children. The TCRbeta library incorporated unique molecular identifiers. Using its own MiXCR run on the PCR reads, TCRdb lists one record per CDR3 protein. This sample has 100,000 to 120,000 distinct CDR3 sequences, with around a tenth found just once. Sequenced material: PBMCs from the stem cell graft donor, taken from the stem cell graft. All receptors come from a human donor who donated a stem cell graft to a child with acute lymphoblastic leukemia.

The sample holds many counts of this clonotype. V gene TRBV20-1 combines with J gene TRBJ2-5; the match to TRBD2 covers 8 bases. Trimming at V came to 6 bases and at J to 4 bases, leaving 13 bases not matched to a gene. CDR3 length equals 15 residues. Germline V gene lookup returns CDR1 DFQATT and CDR2 SNEGSKA (reference sequence). CDR3 amino acids: CSARSIAGRGETQYF. The DNA of the CDR3 is TGCAGTGCCAGATCCATAGCGGGAAGGGGAGAGACCCAGTACTTC.

This clonotype was seen repeatedly, ten times or more. This chain joins TRBV11-3 and TRBJ1-1; 8 bases map to TRBD1. CDR1 and CDR2 (germline): SGHNT, YENEEA. The CDR3 extends over 13 amino acids. V was clipped by 5 bases and J by 6 bases; unmatched bases: 5. CDR3 protein: CASSLQGGAEAFF. CDR3 DNA sequence: TGTGCCAGCAGCCTACAGGGGGGCGCTGAAGCTTTCTTT. Combining the CDR3 with reference TRBV11-3 and TRBJ1-1 gives the whole variable domain EAGVVQSPRYKIIEKKQPVAFWCNPISGHNTLYWYLQNLGQGPELLIRYENEEAVDDSQLPKDRFSAERLKGVDSTLKIQPAELGDSAVYLCASSLQGGAEAFFGQGTRLTVV.

This clonotype was observed many times. The rearrangement joins TRBV29-1 to TRBJ2-3, with D perhaps matching TRBD1 or TRBD2 (7 bases each). V was shortened by 3 bases and J by 2 bases, with 15 bases between the two germline ends. This CDR3 region has 15 residues. CDR1 and CDR2 (germline): SQVTM, ANQGSEA. This CDR3 is CSVEQGGISTDTQYF. The CDR3 nucleotides are TGCAGCGTTGAGCAGGGGGGGATATCCACAGATACGCAGTATTTT.

The J gene is TRBJ1-5, the V gene TRBV21-1; TRBD1 is taken as the D call from the table, unchecked against the DNA. TRBV21-1 counts as a pseudogene. The CDR3 loop spans 16 amino acids. CDR3 nucleotides: TGTGCCAGCAGCCCCGGGGGGACGGGCAGCAATCAGCCCCAGCATTTT. It codes for CASSPGGTGSNQPQHF.

This clonotype was detected ten times or more. This chain joins TRBV18 and TRBJ1-6; D not certain. CDR3 size: 15 residues. Trimming pared 2 bases from V and 7 bases from J, leaving 12 bases between. Per the germline V gene, CDR1 is KGHSH and CDR2 is LQKENI. Here the CDR3 DNA reads TGTGCCAGCTCACCAGCTAGTCGGTTAAATTCACCCCTCCACTTT. Protein: CASSPASRLNSPLHF.

The sample holds many counts of this clonotype. The CDR3 protein is CASSPDRHEQYF. CDR3 coding DNA: TGTGCCAGCAGCCCGGACAGGCACGAGCAGTACTTC. The rearrangement joins TRBV12-3 or TRBV12-4 to TRBJ2-7, with 7 bases that match TRBD1. This CDR3 contains 12 residues. With 6 bases clipped from V and 5 bases from J, the junction kept 4 bases outside the gene matches.

This clonotype was seen repeatedly, ten times or more. The chain is built from TRBV4-2 and TRBJ2-1; 7 bases agree with TRBD2. J lost 9 bases, V lost 8 bases, and 16 bases had no gene match. The germline V gene encodes CDR1 LGHNA and CDR2 YNFKEQ. CDR3 size: 15 residues. The CDR3 protein is CASASPREYYSEQFF. The CDR3 coding sequence is TGTGCCAGCGCCAGCCCGCGGGAGTATTATAGTGAGCAGTTCTTC.

This clonotype was seen ten or more times. The chain carries TRBV7-8 and TRBJ2-2; 9 bases agree with TRBD1. CDR1 and CDR2 (germline): SGHVS, FQNEAQ. The J segment lost 8 bases and the V segment lost 5 bases, leaving 15 bases of the junction unmatched. The CDR3 has 17 amino acids. CDR3 region: CASSMNPGQGLGGELFF. The CDR3 DNA reads TGTGCCAGCAGCATGAATCCGGGACAGGGCCTCGGAGGGGAGCTGTTTTTT.

This clonotype was detected many times. This chain joins TRBV5-4 and TRBJ2-1; D remains unclear. Germline V gene sequence: CDR1 SGHNT, CDR2 YYREEE (reference sequence). The V gene lost 1 base and the J gene lost 9 bases, with 11 bases spanning the gap. The CDR3 length is 13 residues. For the CDR3, the DNA is TGTGCCAGCAGCTTGAGCCAGAATGGTGAGCAGTTCTTC. Encoded protein: CASSLSQNGEQFF.

This clonotype was detected many times. J is TRBJ2-7 and V is TRBV7-2; D may be TRBD2 (5 bases). Germline CDR1 is SGHTA and CDR2 is FQGNSA. The CDR3 is 18 residues long. Between the trimmed V and J ends, which lost 2 bases and 0 bases, there was a span of 20 bases. The CDR3 protein is CASSLSGRKGGFSYEQYF. CDR3 nucleotide sequence: TGTGCCAGCAGCTTAAGCGGCAGGAAAGGTGGATTCTCCTACGAGCAGTACTTC.

There are many counts of this clonotype. The chain uses TRBV24-1 and TRBJ2-5; 7 bases fit TRBD1. This CDR3 is 12 amino acids long. From germline, CDR1 is KGHDR and CDR2 SFDVKD. J gave up 5 bases and V 5 bases, and 1 base lay outside the gene matches. CDR3 sequence (DNA): TGTGCCACCAGTGCCAGGGGGGAGACCCAGTACTTC. It translates to CATSARGETQYF.

The chain has TRBV11-2 and TRBJ2-6, with 10 bases matching TRBD2. The junction had 8 bases not matched to a gene; V was cut back by 4 bases and J by 2 bases. Germline CDR1 reads SGHAT; CDR2 reads FQNNGV. The CDR3 totals 18 residues. As DNA, the CDR3 is TGTGCCAGCAGCTCGAGAGCGGGGGGGCTGACTGGGGCCAACGTCCTGACTTTC. Its protein product is CASSSRAGGLTGANVLTF.

Remarks on this clonotype: This may come from a read error, since a much larger clone is one base off. The rearrangement joins TRBV3-1 to TRBJ2-6, with D perhaps assigned TRBD1 or TRBD2 (5 bases each). The CDR3 runs 19 residues. The germline CDR1 and CDR2 sequences are LGHDT and YNNKEL (reference sequence). The CDR3, as DNA: TGTGCCAGCAGCCAAGACTGGGACCCTTTCGTCTCTGGGTCCAACGTCCTGACTTTC. It is translated as CASSQDWDPFVSGSNVLTF.

There are many counts of this clonotype. The rearrangement uses TRBV20-1 and TRBJ2-1, with 10 bases matching TRBD2. Germline CDR1 reads DFQATT; CDR2 reads SNEGSKA (reference sequence). V was pared by 3 bases and J by 6 bases, with 8 bases of the junction left unmatched. CDR3 length equals 15 residues. CDR3 coding DNA: TGCAGTGCTAGGCCCCCTAGCGGGGGAACCAATGAGCAGTTCTTC. Translating it yields CSARPPSGGTNEQFF.

This clonotype was recorded at least ten times. The rearrangement joins TRBV12-3 or TRBV12-4 to TRBJ2-7; 14 bases are shared with TRBD2. The CDR3 consists of 14 residues. V was clipped by 5 bases and J by 5 bases; unmatched bases: 2. CDR3 sequence (DNA): TGTGCCAGCAGTCGGACTAGCGGGGGGAACGAGCAGTACTTC. It encodes CASSRTSGGNEQYF.

This clonotype was observed at least ten times. The chain has TRBV7-6 and TRBJ2-5, with unresolved D. V lost 2 bases and J lost 2, with 3 bases in between. The CDR3 has 12 amino acids. Germline CDR1 and CDR2: SGHVS and FNYEAQ. The CDR3 nucleotides read TGTGCCAGCAGCTTACCGCAAGAGACCCAGTACTTC. This codes for CASSLPQETQYF.

This clonotype was seen many times. DNA of the CDR3: TGTGCCAGCAGCTTAGCGGGAAGGGGACTAGCCAAAAACATTCAGTACTTC. It encodes CASSLAGRGLAKNIQYF. The rearrangement uses TRBV7-2 and TRBJ2-4; TRBD2 might be the D (6 bases). The V and J ends lost 0 bases and 0 bases respectively, with 12 bases between them. CDR3 size: 17 residues. Germline loops: CDR1 SGHTA, CDR2 FQGNSA.

This clonotype was detected many times. The V and J genes are TRBV14 and TRBJ2-7; D unclear. V was trimmed by 1 base and J by 5 bases, leaving 15 bases between them. CDR1 SGHDN and CDR2 FVKESK come from the germline V gene. This CDR3 is 15 amino acids long. The CDR3 DNA is TGTGCCAGCAGCCAAGTGAGGCGCTACCCTGACGAGCAGTACTTC. It specifies CASSQVRRYPDEQYF.

This clonotype has ten or more counts. The gene calls are TRBV11-2 and TRBJ2-7; no reliable D call. The V end lost 5 bases, the J end lost 5 bases, and 7 bases lay between the germline ends. Germline V gene sequence: CDR1 SGHAT, CDR2 FQNNGV. The CDR3 has 11 residues. CDR3 amino acids: CASSVRDEQYF. CDR3 nucleotides: TGTGCCAGCAGCGTCCGGGACGAGCAGTACTTC.

This clonotype came up many times. This chain connects TRBV9 to TRBJ1-3; weak D call: TRBD1 (6 bases). The CDR3 runs to 13 residues. The V end was cut by 4 bases, the J end by 4 bases, with 9 bases between. Germline CDR1 is SGDLS and CDR2 is YYNGEE. Here the CDR3 DNA reads TGTGCCAGCAGCCCTACAGGGGGAAACACCATATATTTT. Translation gives CASSPTGGNTIYF.

In its sample, this clonotype was seen once. The V and J genes are TRBV4-3 and TRBJ2-1, with D unresolved. CDR1 and CDR2 (germline): LGHNA, YSLEER. The CDR3 covers 18 residues. V lost 4 bases to trimming and J lost 0 bases, with 19 bases between them. In DNA form, the CDR3 reads TGCGCCAGCAGCCGCCAGCGAGTGCAGCTGAGCTCCTACAATGAGCAGTTCTTC. Protein product: CASSRQRVQLSSYNEQFF.

This clonotype was detected ten times or more. The gene calls are TRBV7-2 and TRBJ1-1, with D unclear. The CDR3 extends over 16 amino acids. CDR1 SGHTA and CDR2 FQGNSA come from the germline V gene. Trimming removed 1 base from V and 2 bases from J, with 14 bases in between. CDR3 in DNA: TGTGCCAGCAGCTTAGGGTTTAGAGGCATTAACACTGAAGCTTTCTTT. This translates into CASSLGFRGINTEAFF.

This clonotype appeared many times. The chain combines TRBV10-3 with TRBJ1-2, with no clear D. Trimming took off 11 bases at V and 5 bases at J, with 15 bases between the two ends. This CDR3 is 12 amino acids long. Per germline, CDR1 ENHRY and CDR2 SYGVKD. As DNA, the CDR3 is TGTGCCTTAGGACCTGGAGGGTATGGCTACACCTTC. It is translated as CALGPGGYGYTF.

This clonotype was detected ten times or more. The chain couples TRBV12-3 or TRBV12-4 to TRBJ2-7; tentatively, D is TRBD1 (5 bases). V was clipped by 5 bases and J by 3 bases, with 17 bases between them. The CDR3 runs to 15 residues. The DNA for the CDR3 is TGTGCCAGCAGTCCCCCGTTCAGGGCCGACTACGAGCAGTACTTC. Amino acid sequence: CASSPPFRADYEQYF.

This clonotype was seen at least ten times. V usage is TRBV24-1 and J usage is TRBJ2-1; D is unresolved. Trimming removed 4 bases at V and 4 bases at J, with 7 bases between. CDR3 length: 13 residues. From germline, CDR1 is KGHDR and CDR2 SFDVKD. The CDR3 sequence is CATSDPGYNEQFF. The CDR3 DNA sequence: TGTGCCACCAGTGACCCGGGTTACAATGAGCAGTTCTTC.

This clonotype was recorded at least ten times. The genes are TRBV6-6 and TRBJ2-1; TRBD1 agrees at 10 bases. Germline values: CDR1 MNHNY, CDR2 SVGAGI (reference sequence). The CDR3 sequence is 15 residues long. The J segment lost 2 bases and the V segment lost 6 bases, leaving 4 bases of the junction unmatched. The CDR3 DNA is TGTGCCAGCAGCCATGACAGGGGGCCCTACAATGAGCAGTTCTTC. It yields the protein CASSHDRGPYNEQFF.

This clonotype was picked up many times. The V call is TRBV5-1, the J call TRBJ1-4, with a possible D match to TRBD1 (5 bases). CDR1 and CDR2 from the germline V gene are SGHRS and YFSETQ. The CDR3 has 15 residues. Trimming shortened V by 2 bases and J by 8 bases, and 16 bases separated the two germline ends. Written as DNA, the CDR3 is TGCGCCAGCAGCTTTAACCCGGGACTCGAAGAAAAACTGTTTTTT. Translating gives CASSFNPGLEEKLFF.

For this clonotype: A much larger clone differs by one base, so this may be a read error. This chain links TRBV12-3 or TRBV12-4 with TRBJ2-2; TRBD2 matches at 7 bases. The CDR3 consists of 15 residues. This chain's CDR3 is CASSFSGKNTGDLFF. The CDR3 DNA reads as TGTGCCAGCAGTTTCAGCGGGAAGAACACCGGGGACCTGTTTTTT.

This clonotype was recorded at least ten times. The chain combines TRBV5-1 with TRBJ2-2; D unclear. The CDR3 extends over 14 amino acids. Looked up from germline, CDR1 is SGHRS and CDR2 is YFSETQ. V was cut by 4 bases and J by 3 bases, with 10 bases left in between. The CDR3 coding sequence is TGCGCCAGCAGCCCAACCGGGTACACCGGGGAGCTGTTTTTT. As protein: CASSPTGYTGELFF.

This clonotype was detected many times. V is TRBV10-3 and J is TRBJ1-6; TRBD1 matches at 11 bases. Trimming took 6 bases from V and 5 from J; bases not matched to a gene: 6. The CDR3 totals 16 residues. Germline loops: CDR1 ENHRY, CDR2 SYGVKD. CDR3 DNA sequence: TGTGCCATCAGCCAAGGGACAGGGGGGGATAATTCACCCCTCCACTTT. Residues: CAISQGTGGDNSPLHF.

This clonotype has a count of ten or more. CDR3 nucleotide sequence: TGCGCCAGCAGCCAAGGGACAGGGTTGGGAGTTGATACGCAGTATTTT. It translates to CASSQGTGLGVDTQYF. This chain joins TRBV4-1 and TRBJ2-3; TRBD1 matches at 8 bases. Germline-derived CDR1 and CDR2 are MGHRA and YSYEKL. This CDR3 spans 16 amino acids. V lost 1 base, J lost 6 bases, and 9 bases stayed unmatched.

This clonotype was found many times. V is TRBV7-2 and J is TRBJ2-6; perhaps TRBD1 as D (5 bases). Germline V CDR1 and CDR2: SGHTA, FQGNSA. This CDR3 contains 17 residues. V lost 3 bases, J lost 0 bases, and 12 bases lay in between. CDR3 sequence (DNA): TGTGCCAGCAGCTTTACCCCCCAGGGCTCTGGGGCCAACGTCCTGACTTTC. It is translated as CASSFTPQGSGANVLTF.